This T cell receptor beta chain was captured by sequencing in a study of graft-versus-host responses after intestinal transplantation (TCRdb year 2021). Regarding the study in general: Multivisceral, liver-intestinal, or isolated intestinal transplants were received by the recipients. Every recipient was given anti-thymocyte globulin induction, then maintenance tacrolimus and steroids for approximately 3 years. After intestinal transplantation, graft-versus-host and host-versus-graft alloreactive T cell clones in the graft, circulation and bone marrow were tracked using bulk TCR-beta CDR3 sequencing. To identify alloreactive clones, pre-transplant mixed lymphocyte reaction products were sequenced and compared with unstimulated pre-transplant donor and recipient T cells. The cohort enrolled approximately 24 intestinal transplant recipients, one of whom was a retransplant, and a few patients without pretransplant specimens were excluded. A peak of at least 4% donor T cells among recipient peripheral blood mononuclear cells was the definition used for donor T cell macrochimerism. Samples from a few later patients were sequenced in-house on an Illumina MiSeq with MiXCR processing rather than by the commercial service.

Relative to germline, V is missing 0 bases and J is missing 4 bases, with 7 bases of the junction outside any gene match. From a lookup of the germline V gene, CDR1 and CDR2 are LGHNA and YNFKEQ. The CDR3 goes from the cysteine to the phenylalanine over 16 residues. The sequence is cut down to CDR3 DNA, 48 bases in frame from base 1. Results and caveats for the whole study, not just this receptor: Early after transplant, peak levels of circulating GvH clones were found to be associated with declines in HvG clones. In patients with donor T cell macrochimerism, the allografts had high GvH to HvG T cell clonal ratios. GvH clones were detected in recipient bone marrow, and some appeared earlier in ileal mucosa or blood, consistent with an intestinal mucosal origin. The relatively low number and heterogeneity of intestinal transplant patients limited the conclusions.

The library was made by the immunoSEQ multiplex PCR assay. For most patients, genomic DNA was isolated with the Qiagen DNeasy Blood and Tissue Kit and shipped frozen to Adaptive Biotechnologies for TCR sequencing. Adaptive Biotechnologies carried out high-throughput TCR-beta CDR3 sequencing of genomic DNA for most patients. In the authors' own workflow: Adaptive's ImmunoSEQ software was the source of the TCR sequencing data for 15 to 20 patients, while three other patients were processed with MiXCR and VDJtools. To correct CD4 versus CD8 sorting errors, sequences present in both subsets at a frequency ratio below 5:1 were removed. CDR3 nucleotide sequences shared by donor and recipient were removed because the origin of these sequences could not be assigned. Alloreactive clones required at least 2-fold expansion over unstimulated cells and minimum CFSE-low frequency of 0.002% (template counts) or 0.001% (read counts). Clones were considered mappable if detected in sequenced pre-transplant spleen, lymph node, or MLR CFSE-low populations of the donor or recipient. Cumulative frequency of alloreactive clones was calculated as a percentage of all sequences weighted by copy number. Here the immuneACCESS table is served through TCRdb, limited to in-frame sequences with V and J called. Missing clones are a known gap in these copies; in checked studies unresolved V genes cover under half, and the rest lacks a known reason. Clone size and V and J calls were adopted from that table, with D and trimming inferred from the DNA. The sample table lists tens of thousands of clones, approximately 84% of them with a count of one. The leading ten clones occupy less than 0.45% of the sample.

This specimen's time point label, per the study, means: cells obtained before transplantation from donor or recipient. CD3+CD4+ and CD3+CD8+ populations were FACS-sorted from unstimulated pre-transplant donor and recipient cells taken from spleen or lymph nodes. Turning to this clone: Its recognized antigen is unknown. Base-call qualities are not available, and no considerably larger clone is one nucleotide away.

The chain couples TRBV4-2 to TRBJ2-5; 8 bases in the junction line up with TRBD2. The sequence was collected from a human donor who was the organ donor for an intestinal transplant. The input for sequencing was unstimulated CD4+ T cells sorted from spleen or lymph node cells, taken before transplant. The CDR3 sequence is CASSQELAGSGETQYF. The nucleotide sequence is TGTGCCAGCAGCCAAGAATTAGCGGGATCGGGAGAGACCCAGTACTTC.